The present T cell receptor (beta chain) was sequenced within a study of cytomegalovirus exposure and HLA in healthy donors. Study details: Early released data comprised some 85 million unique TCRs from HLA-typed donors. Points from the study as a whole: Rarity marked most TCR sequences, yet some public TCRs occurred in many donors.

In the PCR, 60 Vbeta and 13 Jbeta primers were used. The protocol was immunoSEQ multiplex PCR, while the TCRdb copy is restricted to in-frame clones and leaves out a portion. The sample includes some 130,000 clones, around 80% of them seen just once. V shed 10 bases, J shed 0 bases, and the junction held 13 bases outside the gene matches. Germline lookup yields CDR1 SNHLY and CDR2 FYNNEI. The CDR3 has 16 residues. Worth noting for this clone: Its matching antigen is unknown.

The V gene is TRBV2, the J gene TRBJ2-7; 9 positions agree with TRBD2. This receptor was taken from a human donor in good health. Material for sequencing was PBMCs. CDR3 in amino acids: CATGPGPTSGSYEQYF. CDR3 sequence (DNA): TGTGCCACCGGACCCGGACCGACTAGCGGCTCCTACGAGCAGTACTTC.